Shown below are 29 T cell receptor beta chains from a single sample sequenced in a study of regulatory T cells in long-lasting Graves disease. The sample's time point: persistent/refractory GD, antithyroid drugs over 5 years with positive TRAb. Isolated PBMC RNA provided the starting material for the TCR library. In building TCR beta libraries, iRepertoire HTBI primers were used together with Arm-PCR of CDR3 regions. In TCRdb, the multiplex PCR reads were re-called with MiXCR into one record per CDR3 protein. The sample lists around 300,000 distinct CDR3 sequences, more than 20% seen once, with just over 55% in the top ten. Sequences were derived from peripheral blood mononuclear cells (PBMCs), sampled when the disease was refractory, from a patient treated with antithyroid drugs. The receptor set was obtained from a female donor with Graves disease.

This clonotype was counted a few times. The rearrangement joins TRBV28 to TRBJ2-7; TRBD2 agrees at 12 bases. V was pared by 4 bases and J by 6 bases, with 7 bases of the junction left unmatched. In germline, CDR1 is MDHEN, CDR2 SYDVKM. The CDR3 runs to 15 residues. CDR3 DNA sequence: TGTGCCAGCAGTTCAGGGACTAGCGGGCCACTCGAGCAGTACTTC. This codes for CASSSGTSGPLEQYF.

There are many counts of this clonotype. J is TRBJ2-5 and V is TRBV12-3 or TRBV12-4; no clear D. V was trimmed by 6 bases and J by 2 bases, leaving 10 bases between them. The CDR3 has 13 amino acids. CDR3 DNA: TGTGCCAGCAGATTCGGGCCGCAAGAGACCCAGTACTTC. The encoded protein is CASRFGPQETQYF.

In this sample, this clonotype turned up a few times. The chain carries TRBV27 and TRBJ1-1; unclear D gene. CDR3 size: 13 residues. Trimming removed 6 bases from V and 1 base from J, with 9 bases in between. CDR1 is MNHEY, CDR2 SMNVEV, per germline (reference sequence). The CDR3 is CASRFGQNTEAFF. For the CDR3, the DNA is TGTGCCAGCAGGTTCGGCCAGAACACTGAAGCTTTCTTT.

There are many counts of this clonotype. V and J are TRBV6-1 and TRBJ1-2; D is ambiguous. Deletions cut 7 bases from V and 4 bases from J, with 13 bases between. This CDR3 region has 13 residues. Germline CDR1 is MNHNS and CDR2 is SASEGT. CDR3 in amino acids: CASTRPATYGYTF. The CDR3 region has the DNA TGTGCCAGCACCCGACCGGCGACCTATGGCTACACCTTC.

This clonotype has ten or more counts. J is TRBJ2-7 and V is TRBV28; the match to TRBD1 covers 8 bases. Per germline, CDR1 MDHEN and CDR2 SYDVKM. The CDR3 covers 15 residues. The V gene end was trimmed by 7 bases and the J gene end by 2 bases; junction bases not matched to a gene: 10. For the CDR3, the DNA is TGTGCCAGCACCACCTTGGAGACAGGGGCCTACGAGCAGTACTTC. This translates into CASTTLETGAYEQYF.

As regards this clonotype: This clone may be a read error of a much larger clone one base away. The CDR3 reads CASSAAGLSQYF. As DNA, the CDR3 is TGTGCCAGCAGTGCCGCAGGGCTTTCGCAATACTTC. The chain employs TRBV27 and TRBJ2-7; perhaps TRBD1 as D (5 bases). Trimming left V 5 bases short and J 13 bases short, with 18 bases between. CDR3 length: 12 amino acids. Germline V lookup: CDR1 MNHEY, CDR2 SMNVEV (reference sequence).

This clonotype showed up just a few times. The genes are TRBV30 and TRBJ2-7; possible D gene TRBD1, 6 bases. Germline values: CDR1 GTSNPN, CDR2 SVGIG (reference sequence). The V end lost 2 bases, the J end lost 2 bases, and 7 bases lay between the germline ends. This CDR3 has 12 residues. CDR3 protein: CAWSTGTYEQYF. CDR3 coding DNA: TGTGCCTGGAGTACAGGGACCTACGAGCAGTACTTC.

This clonotype was counted only a few times. The chain employs TRBV5-1 and TRBJ2-7, with D perhaps TRBD2 (5 bases). The CDR3 covers 14 residues. CDR1 and CDR2 from the germline V gene are SGHRS and YFSETQ. V was shortened by 0 bases and J by 7 bases, with 14 bases between the two germline ends. The CDR3 region is CASSLGSGMGEQYF. Written as DNA, the CDR3 is TGCGCCAGCAGCTTGGGAAGCGGTATGGGGGAGCAGTACTTC. Together with reference TRBV5-1 and TRBJ2-7, the CDR3 gives the full variable domain: KAGVTQTPRYLIKTRGQQVTLSCSPISGHRSVSWYQQTPGQGLQFLFEYFSETQRNKGNFPGRFSGRQFSNSRSEMNVSTLELGDSALYLCASSLGSGMGEQYFGPGTRLTVT.

This clonotype appeared a few times. V usage is TRBV7-2 and J usage is TRBJ2-5; D gene unclear. Trimming took off 2 bases at V and 3 bases at J, with 10 bases between the two ends. The CDR3 loop spans 14 amino acids. Germline CDR1 is SGHTA and CDR2 is FQGNSA. The CDR3 DNA is TGTGCCAGCAGCTTACGGGCTTCGGAAGAGACCCAGTACTTC. Protein product: CASSLRASEETQYF.

This clonotype was counted a few times. The genes are TRBV20-1 and TRBJ2-7; unclear D gene. Germline assignment: CDR1 DFQATT and CDR2 SNEGSKA (reference sequence). The CDR3 runs 10 residues. The V gene lost 6 bases and the J gene lost 6 bases, with 9 bases spanning the gap. CDR3 sequence (DNA): TGCAGTGCCATAAGAGGCGAGCAGTACTTC. This sequence encodes CSAIRGEQYF.

The V call is TRBV28, the J call TRBJ1-3; possible D gene TRBD1, 6 bases. Germline V gene sequence: CDR1 MDHEN, CDR2 SYDVKM. The CDR3 extends over 14 amino acids. With 5 bases removed from V and 7 bases from J, the gap between germline ends came to 15 bases. The CDR3 nucleotides read TGTGCCAGCAGTAGACAGGCGTATAGGAACACCATATATTTT. Its protein product is CASSRQAYRNTIYF.

The chain recombines TRBV28 with TRBJ2-7; tentatively, D is TRBD2 (7 bases). The CDR3 contains 15 residues. CDR1 is MDHEN and CDR2 is SYDVKM in the germline V gene. Trimming removed 4 bases at V and 6 bases at J, with 19 bases between. The CDR3 DNA reads TGTGCCAGCAGTTCAGGGGAGGGAGTCAGACTCGAGCAGTACTTC. This sequence encodes CASSSGEGVRLEQYF.

The chain employs TRBV20-1 and TRBJ1-2; TRBD1 aligns across 7 bases. Germline-derived CDR1 and CDR2 are DFQATT and SNEGSKA (reference sequence). CDR3 length: 15 amino acids. The V gene end was trimmed by 2 bases and the J gene end by 6 bases; junction bases not matched to a gene: 12. In nucleotides, the CDR3 is TGCAGTGCTAGAAAAGCCGGGACAGACTGGGATGGCTACACCTTC. Encoded protein: CSARKAGTDWDGYTF.

The table lists this clonotype with many counts. The chain combines TRBV11-2 with TRBJ1-6; tentatively, D is TRBD1 (5 bases). V shed 2 bases and J shed 10 bases, with 9 bases lying between them. This CDR3 comprises 13 residues. CDR1 and CDR2 from the germline V gene are SGHAT and FQNNGV. The CDR3 reads CASSLQGGSPLHF. DNA of the CDR3: TGTGCCAGCAGCTTACAGGGAGGCTCACCCCTCCACTTT.

Regarding this clonotype: Given a far larger clone just one base away, this is likely a sequencing read error. The chain employs TRBV6-2 or TRBV6-3 and TRBJ2-7, with D hard to call. V was clipped by 2 bases and J by 2 bases, with 13 bases between them. Per the germline V gene, CDR1 is MNHEY and CDR2 is SVGEGT. CDR3 length: 15 amino acids. CDR3 in amino acids: CASSYGGEGPYEQYF. CDR3 DNA sequence: TGTGCCAGCAGTTACGGTGGGGAAGGTCCCTACGAGCAGTACTTC.

The V and J genes are TRBV7-8 and TRBJ2-5, with D maybe TRBD2 (5 bases). The last part of the DNA fits TRBJ2-7 better; the J call may be wrong. Germline V gene data show CDR1 as SGHVS and CDR2 as FQNEAQ. This CDR3 region has 16 residues. CDR3 nucleotide sequence: TGTGCCAGCAGACCTTCTGGGAGACTTACTTCCTACGAGCAGTACTTC. Translation gives CASRPSGRLTSYEQYF.

The chain carries TRBV9 and TRBJ2-5; 9 bases fit TRBD1. Trimming at V came to 3 bases and at J to 4 bases, leaving 4 bases not matched to a gene. This CDR3 region has 14 residues. Germline CDR1 and CDR2: SGDLS and YYNGEE. The CDR3 sequence is CASSATGGPETQYF. For the CDR3, the DNA is TGTGCCAGCAGCGCAACAGGGGGCCCAGAGACCCAGTACTTC.

The chain uses TRBV7-9 and TRBJ2-2; D not certain. Per germline, CDR1 SEHNR and CDR2 FQNEAQ (reference sequence). Trimming stripped 1 base from V and 7 bases from J, with 10 bases between. The CDR3 consists of 14 residues. Written as DNA, the CDR3 is TGTGCCAGCAGCTTAGAAGAGAAGGGCGGGGAGCTGTTTTTT. Translating gives CASSLEEKGGELFF.

This clonotype came up many times. J is TRBJ1-2 and V is TRBV15, with D maybe TRBD1 (5 bases). Germline assignment: CDR1 LNHNV and CDR2 YYDKDF (reference sequence). The CDR3 extends over 13 amino acids. V was shortened by 3 bases and J by 2 bases, with 7 bases between the two germline ends. CDR3 amino acids: CATSSGGNYGYTF. DNA of the CDR3: TGTGCCACCAGCAGCGGGGGGAACTATGGCTACACCTTC.

V usage is TRBV20-1 and J usage is TRBJ1-2; TRBD1 aligns across 7 bases. V lost 3 bases, J lost 7 bases, and 8 bases stayed unmatched. The CDR3 totals 13 residues. The germline V gene encodes CDR1 DFQATT and CDR2 SNEGSKA (reference sequence). The DNA of the CDR3 is TGCAGTGCTAGCCCAACAGGGGCGGGTGGCTACACCTTC. This gives the protein CSASPTGAGGYTF.

This clonotype occurred many times. This chain joins TRBV11-2 and TRBJ1-1; maybe TRBD1 (5 bases). Trimming removed 5 bases from V and 0 bases from J, with 10 bases in between. Germline V gene sequence: CDR1 SGHAT, CDR2 FQNNGV. CDR3 size: 14 residues. CDR3 nucleotides: TGTGCCAGCAGCCCGGGACCGATGAACACTGAAGCTTTCTTT. Translation gives CASSPGPMNTEAFF.

CDR3 bases: TGTGCCAGCACCGGACCCGGGGGGGCTTTCTTT. Amino acids: CASTGPGGAFF. This rearrangement joins TRBV2 to TRBJ1-1; D might be TRBD1 (5 bases). Germline-derived CDR1 and CDR2 are SNHLY and FYNNEI. Trimming took 7 bases from V and 11 from J, leaving 14 bases between them. The CDR3 is 11 residues long. Combining the CDR3 with reference TRBV2 and TRBJ1-1 gives the whole variable domain EPEVTQTPSHQVTQMGQEVILRCVPISNHLYFYWYRQILGQKVEFLVSFYNNEISEKSEIFDDQFSVERPDGSNFTLKIRSTKLEDSAMYFCASTGPGGAFFGQGTRLTVV.

This clonotype was observed a handful of times. This chain links TRBV28 with TRBJ2-1; 8 positions agree with TRBD1. The CDR3 totals 15 residues. The germline V gene encodes CDR1 MDHEN and CDR2 SYDVKM. V lost 6 bases to trimming and J lost 4 bases; unmatched junction nucleotides: 8. CDR3 sequence (DNA): TGTGCCAGCAGCACCCTAGGACAGGGTTACAATGAGCAGTTCTTC. Translated: CASSTLGQGYNEQFF.

Comment on this clonotype: A much larger clone differs by one base, so this may be a read error. Without the conserved terminal phenylalanine or tryptophan, this CDR3 likely stems from a read error. V is TRBV20-1 and J is TRBJ1-5; D unclear. V dropped 5 bases and J dropped 4 bases, with 9 bases sitting between them. Per the germline V gene, CDR1 is DFQATT and CDR2 is SNEGSKA (reference sequence). The CDR3 totals 12 residues. This CDR3 is CSAETGNQPQHL. CDR3 coding DNA: TGCAGTGCTGAGACGGGGAATCAGCCCCAGCATCTT.

This clonotype appeared many times. The chain couples TRBV6-5 to TRBJ1-2, with D maybe TRBD1 (6 bases). CDR1 and CDR2 from the germline V gene are MNHEY and SVGAGI. V lost 0 bases and J lost 8, with 10 bases in between. The CDR3 extends over 13 amino acids. The CDR3, as DNA: TGTGCCAGCAGTTACTCAGGGGGAAGCGGCTACACCTTC. Its translation: CASSYSGGSGYTF.

This clonotype has ten or more counts. CDR3 bases: TGTGCCAGCAGCCTGCCCGGGGAGGAGCAGTACTTC. This translates into CASSLPGEEQYF. The genes are TRBV3-1 and TRBJ2-7, with a tentative D call TRBD2 (5 bases). Germline CDR1 is LGHDT and CDR2 is YNNKEL (reference sequence). Between the trimmed V and J ends, which lost 4 bases and 7 bases, there was a span of 11 bases. This CDR3 comprises 12 residues.

This clonotype was detected many times. The chain links TRBV28 to TRBJ2-2, with no clear D. CDR3 length: 14 residues. Germline CDR1 reads MDHEN; CDR2 reads SYDVKM. Trimming took 5 bases from V and 0 from J, leaving 7 bases between them. The CDR3 nucleotides are TGTGCCAGCAGTCTCGCGCCGAACACCGGGGAGCTGTTTTTT. Translating gives CASSLAPNTGELFF.

At least ten counts were recorded for this clonotype. The gene calls are TRBV7-9 and TRBJ1-6; D gene ambiguous. Germline CDR1 reads SEHNR; CDR2 reads FQNEAQ (reference sequence). V dropped 2 bases and J dropped 7 bases, with 6 bases sitting between them. The CDR3 is 13 amino acids. CDR3 in DNA: TGTGCCAGCAGCTTATACAGCAATTCACCCCTCCACTTT. It translates to CASSLYSNSPLHF.

Many counts were recorded for this clonotype. The chain uses TRBV12-3 or TRBV12-4 and TRBJ2-7; D gene uncertain. The CDR3 has 13 residues. V was clipped by 7 bases and J by 12 bases, with 22 bases between them. In nucleotides, the CDR3 is TGTGCCAGCACCCCTGACCTAAGTAGTGATAGGTACTTC. It translates to CASTPDLSSDRYF.